This TCR beta chain was sequenced during a study of long-term antiretroviral therapy in people with HIV. Study-wide points: From the mid-2000s to the late 2010s, blood was obtained, possibly while participants received older ART regimens.

Each sample contained 1-10 million cryopreserved PBMC, thawed before DNA extraction. CDR3 length equals 14 residues. Germline lookup yields CDR1 SEHNR and CDR2 FQNEAQ (reference sequence). Between the trimmed V and J ends, which lost 4 bases and 4 bases, there was a span of 11 bases. Turning to this clone: Its antigen remains unidentified.

At survey level, the immunoSEQ assay was run in its v3.0 version. TCRdb keeps only in-frame clones here, not all; method: immunoSEQ multiplex PCR. The table has under 30,000 clones, less than 85% seen once. The sequences come from unsorted PBMCs, collected 0.3 years after starting antiretroviral therapy. This sequence originates from a man in his forties with HIV. V and J are TRBV7-9 and TRBJ2-1; D call uncertain. This chain's CDR3 is CASSSYGDYNEQFF. The CDR3 nucleotides read TGTGCCAGCAGCTCGTATGGTGATTACAATGAGCAGTTCTTC.